This TCR beta chain was observed in a study of CXCR3-negative and CXCR3-positive naive CD8 T cells (dated by TCRdb to between 2018 and 2020). For the wider study: In total, about 135 million TRB reads were obtained, which works out to roughly 1.5 +/- 0.3 million reads per library. Diversity and physicochemical repertoire analyses covered roughly ten donors pooled from two independent experiments. Naive subsets from 5 donors and memory cells from 3 donors were included in the TRBV-TRBJ cluster analysis. What the authors observed across the whole study: CXCR3 expression partially decreased after cryopreservation, so most assays used freshly isolated PBMCs. Both naive subsets had comparably high repertoire diversity, while memory CD8+ T cells had much lower repertoire diversity. Because surface CD5, which is linked to self-reactivity in mice, was comparable between the naive subsets, TCR interaction strength was also inferred from the physicochemical properties of TRB CDR3s. TRB CDR3s from CXCR3-positive naive cells showed higher hydrophobicity (lower Kidera factor 4), lower energy, and higher strength and volume indices than CXCR3-negative naive cells. Within the same donor, TRBV-TRBJ usage looked similar between naive CXCR3-negative and CXCR3-positive cells, but memory cells had distinct patterns.

Points on this clonotype: It lacks a known antigen.

From the cysteine up to the phenylalanine, the CDR3 has a length of 12 residues. DNA was not recorded. CDR1 is given as SGHDT and CDR2 as YYEEEE, both from the germline V gene. The run used a NextSeq 550. The Human TCR Profiling Kit (MiLaboratory) was used to prepare UMI-labeled 5' RACE TRB cDNA libraries. The full amount of extracted RNA was used for cDNA synthesis, and the full amount of resulting cDNA was used for PCR amplification. Libraries were prepared in parallel using an identical number of PCR cycles. The authors' pipeline ran thus. About 53,000 +/- 9,400 unique UMI-labeled TRB cDNA molecules per library were extracted with MIGEC and MiXCR, with at least two reads per UMI required. On average, each library contained approximately 40,000 +/- 10,000 functional in-frame TRB CDR3 nucleotide clonotypes without stop codons. Diversity metrics, including normalized Shannon-Wiener and Chao1, were computed in VDJtools after downsampling to 5000 UMI-labeled TRB molecules per sample. VDJtools was used to calculate clonotype-size-weighted physicochemical properties of the central five CDR3 residues, namely interaction energy, strength, volume and Kidera factor 4. Once TCRdb had reprocessed the reads, it stored one entry per CDR3 protein sequence and supplied no DNA. For this entry, the V and J calls and clone size follow TCRdb and not the study's own pipeline. This sample's records show 150,000 to 180,000 distinct CDR3 sequences. Nearly 0.5% of the sample belongs to the ten largest clones.

For each CD8+ T cell subset, flow sorting was done in triplicate, and 300,000 or so cells per subset went directly into RLT lysis buffer. To exclude memory contaminants, naive CD8+ T cells were stringently defined as CD45RO-CCR7+CD27+CD95-. Standard density gradient centrifugation was used to isolate peripheral blood mononuclear cells from buffy coats. A FACSAria III was used to flow-sort naive CXCR3-negative and CXCR3-positive CD8+ T cells. Total RNA was extracted from sorted cells using an RNeasy Mini Kit. The sequenced sample was naive CXCR3+ CD8+ T cells from blood. Explained via the paper, the cell subset or site label denotes: CD45RO-CCR7+CD27+CD95- naive CD8+ T cells expressing CXCR3 (TNR3+). Recombination connected TRBV5-6 to TRBJ2-3. This clonotype was obtained from a human donor in good health. Some clones in this sample may be carry-over from other donors' samples. CDR3 loop: CASTQTEDTQYF.